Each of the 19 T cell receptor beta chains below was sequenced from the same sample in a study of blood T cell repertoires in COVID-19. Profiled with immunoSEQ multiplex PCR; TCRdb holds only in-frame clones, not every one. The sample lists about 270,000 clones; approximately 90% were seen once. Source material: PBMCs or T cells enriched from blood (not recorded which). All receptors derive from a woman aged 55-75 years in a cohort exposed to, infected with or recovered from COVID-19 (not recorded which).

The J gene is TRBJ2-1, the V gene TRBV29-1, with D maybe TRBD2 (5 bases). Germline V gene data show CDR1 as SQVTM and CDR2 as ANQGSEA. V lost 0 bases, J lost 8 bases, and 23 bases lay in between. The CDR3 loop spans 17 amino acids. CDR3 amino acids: CSVEDVIALSRSDEQFF. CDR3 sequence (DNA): TGCAGCGTTGAAGACGTTATAGCGCTATCTCGAAGCGATGAGCAGTTCTTC.

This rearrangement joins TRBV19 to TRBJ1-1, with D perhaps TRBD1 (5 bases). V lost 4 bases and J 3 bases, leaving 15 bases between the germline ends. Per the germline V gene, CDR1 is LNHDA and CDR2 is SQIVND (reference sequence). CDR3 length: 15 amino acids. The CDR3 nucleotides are TGTGCCAGTAGTAGATGGGGGGGAACGGACACTGAAGCTTTCTTT. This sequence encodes CASSRWGGTDTEAFF.

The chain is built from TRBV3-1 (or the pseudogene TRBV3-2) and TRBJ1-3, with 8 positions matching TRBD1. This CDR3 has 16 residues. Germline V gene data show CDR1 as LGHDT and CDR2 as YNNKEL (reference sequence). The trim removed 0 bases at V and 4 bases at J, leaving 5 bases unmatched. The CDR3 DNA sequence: TGTGCCAGCAGCCAAGATCAGGGGGCGTCAGGAAACACCATATATTTT. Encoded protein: CASSQDQGASGNTIYF.

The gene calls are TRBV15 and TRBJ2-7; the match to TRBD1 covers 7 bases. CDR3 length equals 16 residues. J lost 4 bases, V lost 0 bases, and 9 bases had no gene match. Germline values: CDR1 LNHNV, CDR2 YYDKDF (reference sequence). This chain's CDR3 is CATSRDGGQAPYEQYF. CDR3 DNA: TGTGCCACCAGCAGAGATGGAGGACAGGCCCCTTACGAGCAGTACTTC.

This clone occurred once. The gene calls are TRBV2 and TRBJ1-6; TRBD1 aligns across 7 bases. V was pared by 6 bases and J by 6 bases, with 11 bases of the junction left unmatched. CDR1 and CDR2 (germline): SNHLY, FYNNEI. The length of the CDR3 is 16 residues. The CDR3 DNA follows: TGTGCCAGCAGGGGAATCAGGGGGTCGGGTAATTCACCCCTCCACTTT. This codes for CASRGIRGSGNSPLHF.

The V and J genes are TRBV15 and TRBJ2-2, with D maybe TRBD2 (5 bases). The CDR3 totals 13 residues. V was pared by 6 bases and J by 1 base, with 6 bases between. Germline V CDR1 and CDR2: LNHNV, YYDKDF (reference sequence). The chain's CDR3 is CATSAGNTGELFF. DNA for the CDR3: TGTGCCACCAGTGCGGGGAACACCGGGGAGCTGTTTTTT.

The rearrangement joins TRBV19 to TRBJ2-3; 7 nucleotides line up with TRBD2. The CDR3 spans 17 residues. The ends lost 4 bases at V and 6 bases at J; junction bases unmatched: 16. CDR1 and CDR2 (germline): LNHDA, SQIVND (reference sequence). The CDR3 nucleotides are TGTGCCAGTAGTAGCCCTAGAATAGCGGGTTTCGCGGATACGCAGTATTTT. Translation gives CASSSPRIAGFADTQYF. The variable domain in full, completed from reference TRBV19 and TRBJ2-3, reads DGGITQSPKYLFRKEGQNVTLSCEQNLNHDAMYWYRQDPGQGLRLIYYSQIVNDFQKGDIAEGYSVSREKKESFPLTVTSAQKNPTAFYLCASSSPRIAGFADTQYFGPGTRLTVL.

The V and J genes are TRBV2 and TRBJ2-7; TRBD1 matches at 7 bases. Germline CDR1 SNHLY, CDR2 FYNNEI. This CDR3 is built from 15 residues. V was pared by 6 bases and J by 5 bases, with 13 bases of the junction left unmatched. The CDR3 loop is CASRPNRGQYNEQYF. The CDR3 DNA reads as TGTGCCAGCAGACCGAACAGGGGACAGTATAACGAGCAGTACTTC.

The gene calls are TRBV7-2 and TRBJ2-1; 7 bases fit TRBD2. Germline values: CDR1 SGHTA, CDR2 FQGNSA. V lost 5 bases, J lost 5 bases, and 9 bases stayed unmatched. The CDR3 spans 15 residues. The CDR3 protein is CASSTAGTNHNEQFF. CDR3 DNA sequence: TGTGCCAGCAGCACAGCGGGAACTAACCACAATGAGCAGTTCTTC.

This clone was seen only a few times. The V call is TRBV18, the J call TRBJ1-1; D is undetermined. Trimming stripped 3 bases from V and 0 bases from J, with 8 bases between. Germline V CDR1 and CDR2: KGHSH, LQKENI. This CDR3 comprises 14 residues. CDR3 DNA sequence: TGTGCCAGCTCACCCCTGGCCCTGAACACTGAAGCTTTCTTT. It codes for CASSPLALNTEAFF. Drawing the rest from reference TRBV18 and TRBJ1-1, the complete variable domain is NAGVMQNPRHLVRRRGQEARLRCSPMKGHSHVYWYRQLPEEGLKFMVYLQKENIIDESGMPKERFSAEFPKEGPSILRIQQVVRGDSAAYFCASSPLALNTEAFFGQGTRLTVV.

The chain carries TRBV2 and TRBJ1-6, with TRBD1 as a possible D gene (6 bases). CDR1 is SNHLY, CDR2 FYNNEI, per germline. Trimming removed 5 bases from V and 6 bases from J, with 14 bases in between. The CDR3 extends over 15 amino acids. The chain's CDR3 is CASSKPQGGNSPLHF. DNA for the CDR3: TGTGCCAGCAGTAAGCCACAGGGTGGTAATTCACCCCTCCACTTT. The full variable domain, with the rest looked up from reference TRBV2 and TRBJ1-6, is EPEVTQTPSHQVTQMGQEVILRCVPISNHLYFYWYRQILGQKVEFLVSFYNNEISEKSEIFDDQFSVERPDGSNFTLKIRSTKLEDSAMYFCASSKPQGGNSPLHFGNGTRLTVT.

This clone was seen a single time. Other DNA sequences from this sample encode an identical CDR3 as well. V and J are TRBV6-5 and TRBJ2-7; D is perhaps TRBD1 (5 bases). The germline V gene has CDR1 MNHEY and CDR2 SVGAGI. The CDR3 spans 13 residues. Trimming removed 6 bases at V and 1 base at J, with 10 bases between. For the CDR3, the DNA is TGTGCCAGCAGGCTCAGGGATTCCTACGAGCAGTACTTC. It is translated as CASRLRDSYEQYF.

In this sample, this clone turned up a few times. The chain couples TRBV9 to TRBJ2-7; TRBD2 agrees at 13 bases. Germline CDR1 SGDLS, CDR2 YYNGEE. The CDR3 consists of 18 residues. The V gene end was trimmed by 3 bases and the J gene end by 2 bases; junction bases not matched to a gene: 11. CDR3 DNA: TGTGCCAGCAGCGATCCGGGACTAGCGGGAAGAGGAGCCTACGAGCAGTACTTC. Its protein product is CASSDPGLAGRGAYEQYF. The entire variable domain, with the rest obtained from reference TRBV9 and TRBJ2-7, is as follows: DSGVTQTPKHLITATGQRVTLRCSPRSGDLSVYWYQQSLDQGLQFLIQYYNGEERAKGNILERFSAQQFPDLHSELNLSSLELGDSALYFCASSDPGLAGRGAYEQYFGPGTRLTVT.

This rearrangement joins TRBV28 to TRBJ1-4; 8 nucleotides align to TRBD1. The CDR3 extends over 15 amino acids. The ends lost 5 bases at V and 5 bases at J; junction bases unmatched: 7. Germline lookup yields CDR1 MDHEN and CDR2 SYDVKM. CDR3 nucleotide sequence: TGTGCCAGCAGTACCTCAGGGGGCGTGAATGAAAAACTGTTTTTT. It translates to CASSTSGGVNEKLFF.

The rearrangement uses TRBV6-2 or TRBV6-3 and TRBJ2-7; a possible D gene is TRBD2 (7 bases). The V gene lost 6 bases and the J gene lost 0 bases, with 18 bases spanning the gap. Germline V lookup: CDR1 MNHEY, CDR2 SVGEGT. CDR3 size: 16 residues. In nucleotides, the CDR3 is TGTGCCAGCAGCGGGGGAGGGGGGGCCCGCTCCTACGAGCAGTACTTC. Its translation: CASSGGGGARSYEQYF.

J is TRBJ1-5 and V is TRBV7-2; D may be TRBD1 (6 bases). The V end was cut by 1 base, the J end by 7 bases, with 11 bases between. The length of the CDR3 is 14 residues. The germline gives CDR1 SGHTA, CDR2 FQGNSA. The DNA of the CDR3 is TGTGCCAGCAGCTTAGTCAGGGGTAACCAGCCCCAGCATTTT. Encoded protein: CASSLVRGNQPQHF.

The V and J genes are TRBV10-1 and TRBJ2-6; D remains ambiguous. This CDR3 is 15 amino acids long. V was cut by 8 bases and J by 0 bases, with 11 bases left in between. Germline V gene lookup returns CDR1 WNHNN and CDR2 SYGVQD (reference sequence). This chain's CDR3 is CASEDGFSGANVLTF. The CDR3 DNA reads TGCGCCAGCGAAGACGGGTTCTCTGGGGCCAACGTCCTGACTTTC.

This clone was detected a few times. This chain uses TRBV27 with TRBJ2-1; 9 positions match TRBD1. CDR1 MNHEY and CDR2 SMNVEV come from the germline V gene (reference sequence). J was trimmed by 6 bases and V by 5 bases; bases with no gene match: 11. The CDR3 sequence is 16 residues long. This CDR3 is CASSRFPGQGSNEQFF. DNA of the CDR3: TGTGCCAGCAGTCGCTTTCCGGGACAGGGCTCCAATGAGCAGTTCTTC.

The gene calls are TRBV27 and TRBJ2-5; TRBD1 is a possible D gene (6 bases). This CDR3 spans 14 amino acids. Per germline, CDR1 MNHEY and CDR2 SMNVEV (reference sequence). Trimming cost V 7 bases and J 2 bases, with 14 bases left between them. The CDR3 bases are TGTGCCAGCAAGGTCCGACAGGATCAAGAGACCCAGTACTTC. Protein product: CASKVRQDQETQYF.